This T cell receptor beta chain is drawn from a study of siplizumab effects on memory and regulatory T cells. Study conclusions and caveats: Both greater diversity than memory cells and a major contribution to the alloresponse seemed to characterize naive T cells. The study found that siplizumab significantly reduced alloreactive sequences traceable to unstimulated CD4+ memory cells. A minor share of alloreactive clones matched unstimulated subsets. An assignable naive or memory phenotype was lacking in roughly 75-95% of proliferating CD4+ or CD8+ clones.

Worth noting for this clone: Its antigen remains unknown.

Libraries were prepared by immunoSEQ multiplex PCR; TCRdb keeps only in-frame clonotypes and omits some of them. The sample gives 85,000 to 120,000 clones, about 94% of which show up once; around 1.1% is in the top ten. There are 14 residues in the CDR3. Per the germline V gene, CDR1 is MGHRA and CDR2 is YSYEKL. V lost 5 bases and J 2 bases, leaving 9 bases between the germline ends. Sample: CD4+ T cells sorted from blood. The genes are TRBV4-1 and TRBJ2-2; D may correspond to TRBD1 or TRBD2 (5 bases each). This TCR was recovered from a human donor in good health. CDR3 region: CASSRDQNTGELFF. The DNA for the CDR3 is TGCGCCAGCAGCAGGGACCAAAACACCGGGGAGCTGTTTTTT.